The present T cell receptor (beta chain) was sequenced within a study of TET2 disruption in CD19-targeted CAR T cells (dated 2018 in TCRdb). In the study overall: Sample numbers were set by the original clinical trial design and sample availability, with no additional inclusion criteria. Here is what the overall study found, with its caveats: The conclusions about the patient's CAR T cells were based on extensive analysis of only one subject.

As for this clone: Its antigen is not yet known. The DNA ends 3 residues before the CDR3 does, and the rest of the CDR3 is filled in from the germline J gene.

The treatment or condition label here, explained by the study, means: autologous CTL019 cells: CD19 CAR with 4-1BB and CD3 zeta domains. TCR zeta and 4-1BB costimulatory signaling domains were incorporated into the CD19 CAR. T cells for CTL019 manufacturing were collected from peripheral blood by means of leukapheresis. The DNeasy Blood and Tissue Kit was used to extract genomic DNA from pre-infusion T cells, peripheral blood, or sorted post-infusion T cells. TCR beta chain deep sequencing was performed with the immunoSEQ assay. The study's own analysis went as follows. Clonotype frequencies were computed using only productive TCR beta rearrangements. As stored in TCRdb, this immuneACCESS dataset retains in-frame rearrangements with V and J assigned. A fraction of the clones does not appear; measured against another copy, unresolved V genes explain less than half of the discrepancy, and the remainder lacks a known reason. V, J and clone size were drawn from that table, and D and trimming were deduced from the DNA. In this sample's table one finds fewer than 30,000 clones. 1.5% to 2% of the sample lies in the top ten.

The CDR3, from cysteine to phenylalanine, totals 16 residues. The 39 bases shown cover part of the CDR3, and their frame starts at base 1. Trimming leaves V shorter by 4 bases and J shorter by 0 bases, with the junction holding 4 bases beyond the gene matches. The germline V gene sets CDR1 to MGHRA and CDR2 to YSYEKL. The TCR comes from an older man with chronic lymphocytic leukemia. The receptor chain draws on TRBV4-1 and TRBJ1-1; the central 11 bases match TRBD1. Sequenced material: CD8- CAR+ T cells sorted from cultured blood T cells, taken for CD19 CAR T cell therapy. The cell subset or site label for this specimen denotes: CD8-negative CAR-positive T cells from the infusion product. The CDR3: CASSPGQGEVNTEAFF. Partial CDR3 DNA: TGCGCCAGCAGCCCGGGACAGGGGGAAGTGAACACTGAA.